This TCR beta chain was recovered during a study of PD-L1 blockade in urothelial cancer (dated by TCRdb to 2017 to 2019). At the level of the whole study: All patients started therapy in about 2014 and received atezolizumab 1,200 mg intravenously every 3 weeks. About 90% of the 29 patients were males with bladder-origin urothelial cancer, and about 65% of the roughly 30 reported a prior smoking history. An ECOG performance status of 0 or 1 was recorded for the patients, and 0 to 3 prior chemotherapy regimens had been received by the patients. Blood samples were analyzed at two time points: 3 weeks after treatment start (second dose) and 6 weeks after treatment start. A median of about 150,000 T cells and approximately 83,000 unique TCRs was obtained from blood samples, and a median clonality of roughly 0.082 was observed. An exploratory multi-omic analysis was conducted of the somatic, immune and clinical correlates of response to PD-L1 blockade with atezolizumab in urothelial cancer. Pretreatment tumor samples, along with matched peripheral blood collected serially before and after atezolizumab treatment, underwent TCR sequencing. Durable clinical benefit was defined as progression-free survival longer than 6 months, and TCR features were also tested against progression-free and overall survival. In the same patients, pretreatment tumors underwent whole exome sequencing and RNA sequencing in addition to TCR sequencing. Nine or ten patients reached durable clinical benefit, while some 20 patients did not. Pretreatment blood TCR-seq was available for twenty-nine patients, at least one posttreatment blood collection was obtained for around 25 patients, and tumor TCR-seq was available for around 25 patients. The full study reports these points: Because of the small sample size (n of about 29) and the many exploratory analyses performed, the results are intended to be regarded as hypothesis-generating. At 3 weeks after the start of treatment, tumor-associated TCR clones in peripheral blood had expanded more in patients with durable benefit (n ≈ 24, p = 0.022). A pretreatment peripheral blood TCR clonality below the median was linked to improved progression-free and overall survival.

To estimate absolute template abundance from read counts, synthetic TCR analog templates were spiked into each PCR. The immunoSEQ assay was used to amplify TCRbeta CDR3 regions from genomic DNA with bias-controlled V and J gene primers. Sequencing of rearranged TCRbeta segments was done at approximately 20X coverage. As for the authors' bioinformatics: Sequencing errors were corrected by clustering, and CDR3s were annotated against IMGT so that V, D and J genes could be assigned. Downstream analyses used only productive TCRbeta rearrangements and left out out-of-frame or stop-codon sequences. To compute clonality, Shannon entropy was normalized by the log of the number of unique productive sequences and then subtracted from one. Fisher's exact test with Benjamini-Hochberg correction, using a cutoff of adjusted p below 0.01, was how clones that differed between time points or between blood and tumor were identified. The immuneACCESS repertoire file appears here via TCRdb, limited to in-frame rearrangements. These files lack a portion of the clones; in checked studies, under half of the deficit traces to unresolved V genes, and the cause of the others is not known. V and J calls and clone size follow that table, whereas D and trimming were derived from the DNA. This sample comprises tens of thousands of clones, 90% of them detected only once. The biggest ten clones account for around 1.5% of the sample.

Trimming removed 4 bases from V and 2 bases from J, leaving 15 bases between the germline ends. CDR1 and CDR2 are read off the germline V gene as SGHRS and YFSETQ. The CDR3 starts with the cysteine, ends with the phenylalanine, and has 16 residues. Solely the CDR3 DNA is kept, with 48 bases framed from the first base. What the time point label conveys for this sample: pretreatment peripheral blood. The cohort comprised fewer than 35 patients with locally advanced or metastatic urothelial carcinoma treated at Memorial Sloan Kettering on a trial protocol. Peripheral blood mononuclear cells were collected pretreatment and during treatment, at between 1 and 8 total time points per patient. The Qiagen DNeasy Blood extraction kit was used to purify genomic DNA from total PBMCs and tumor samples. Collected pretreatment and during treatment, PBMCs were isolated and stored as previously described. As concerns this clone: Its antigen is unknown. No per-base quality is available; no much larger clone lies one base away.

The receptor comes from a man aged 55 to 70 with urothelial cancer. The V and J segments used are TRBV5-1 and TRBJ1-4; the D gene is not confidently resolved. This material consisted of PBMCs, taken around atezolizumab (anti-PD-L1) treatment. The CDR3: CASSPASGSTNEKLFF. The DNA sequence reads TGCGCCAGCAGCCCCGCCTCGGGGTCTACTAATGAAAAACTGTTTTTT.